These 14 T cell receptor beta chains were all obtained from the same sample, sequenced in a study of blood T cell repertoires in COVID-19. The table came from immunoSEQ multiplex PCR; TCRdb's copy has only in-frame clones and leaves some out. The table records a few hundred thousand clones, over 80% of them present only once. Sample: peripheral blood. The receptor set was obtained from a woman between 50 and 59 years old with COVID-19, enrolled during active disease.

The V gene is TRBV5-1, the J gene TRBJ2-1, with 10 nucleotides matching TRBD2. CDR3 size: 14 residues. Germline lookup yields CDR1 SGHRS and CDR2 YFSETQ. The trim removed 7 bases at V and 7 bases at J, leaving 8 bases unmatched. CDR3 sequence reads: CASSSGLAVNEQFF. In DNA, the CDR3 is TGCGCCAGCTCCTCCGGACTAGCGGTGAATGAGCAGTTCTTC.

The chain recombines TRBV19 with TRBJ2-5; D may be TRBD1 (5 bases). Trimming pared 3 bases from V and 4 bases from J, leaving 12 bases between. The CDR3 has 14 residues. Germline CDR1 and CDR2: LNHDA and SQIVND (reference sequence). The CDR3 loop is CASSIVQGPETQYF. CDR3 sequence (DNA): TGTGCCAGTAGTATCGTTCAGGGTCCAGAGACCCAGTACTTC.

The chain has TRBV18 and TRBJ2-1; TRBD2 matches at 10 bases. After removal of 4 bases from V and 3 bases from J, the junction contained 3 bases not matched to a gene. Germline V gene sequence: CDR1 KGHSH, CDR2 LQKENI. The CDR3 loop spans 15 amino acids. CDR3 in amino acids: CASSRTSGDYNEQFF. The CDR3 DNA is TGTGCCAGCTCACGCACTAGCGGGGACTACAATGAGCAGTTCTTC.

This chain uses TRBV28 with TRBJ2-3, with 9 bases matching TRBD2. With 2 bases clipped from V and 4 bases from J, the junction kept 4 bases outside the gene matches. Germline V lookup: CDR1 MDHEN, CDR2 SYDVKM. This CDR3 contains 15 residues. The CDR3 region is CASSLSSGSADTQYF. The CDR3 DNA reads TGTGCCAGCAGTTTAAGTAGCGGGAGCGCAGATACGCAGTATTTT.

The chain uses TRBV18 and TRBJ1-4, with a possible D match to TRBD1 (5 bases). Germline V lookup: CDR1 KGHSH, CDR2 LQKENI. The CDR3 covers 13 residues. V gave up 3 bases and J gave up 8 bases, with 10 bases separating them. Written as DNA, the CDR3 is TGTGCCAGCTCACCTTCGCCAGGGGAAAAACTGTTTTTT. Translation gives CASSPSPGEKLFF.

The rearrangement uses TRBV19 and TRBJ1-6; no clear D. The germline V gene encodes CDR1 LNHDA and CDR2 SQIVND (reference sequence). The CDR3 spans 14 residues. Trimming cost V 6 bases and J 2 bases, with 8 bases left between them. DNA for the CDR3: TGTGCCAGTAGCTACGATACCTATAATTCACCCCTCCACTTT. Amino acids: CASSYDTYNSPLHF.

V gene TRBV7-9 combines with J gene TRBJ2-1, with 10 bases lining up with TRBD1. The germline gives CDR1 SEHNR, CDR2 FQNEAQ (reference sequence). The CDR3 has 15 amino acids. The ends lost 5 bases at V and 4 bases at J; junction bases unmatched: 5. The CDR3 reads CASSRTGGLYNEQFF. The DNA for the CDR3 is TGTGCCAGCAGCCGGACAGGGGGTCTATACAATGAGCAGTTCTTC.

V is TRBV7-8 and J is TRBJ1-1; 8 bases agree with TRBD1. Germline lookup yields CDR1 SGHVS and CDR2 FQNEAQ. The CDR3 is 15 residues long. The junction had 15 bases not matched to a gene; V was cut back by 7 bases and J by 8 bases. CDR3 in amino acids: CASTPDGRGHIEAFF. The CDR3 DNA reads TGTGCCAGCACCCCAGACGGCAGGGGGCATATCGAAGCTTTCTTT.

V and J are TRBV5-8 and TRBJ2-1, with 8 bases identical to TRBD1. With 3 bases clipped from V and 6 bases from J, the junction kept 8 bases outside the gene matches. The CDR3 runs to 15 residues. Germline V gene sequence: CDR1 SGHTS, CDR2 YDEGEE. Written as DNA, the CDR3 is TGTGCCAGCAGCTGGGGGACAGGATATCGCAATGAGCAGTTCTTC. Translating it yields CASSWGTGYRNEQFF.

This clone appeared once. The chain combines TRBV7-2 with TRBJ1-4; tentatively, D is TRBD1 (5 bases). This CDR3 region has 16 residues. Germline V gene lookup returns CDR1 SGHTA and CDR2 FQGNSA. V was cut by 3 bases and J by 5 bases, with 16 bases left in between. CDR3 region: CASSFDNWRGNEKLFF. CDR3 DNA sequence: TGTGCCAGCAGCTTTGACAACTGGAGGGGCAATGAAAAACTGTTTTTT.

This chain joins TRBV6-2 or TRBV6-3 and TRBJ2-5; no clear D gene. The V end lost 0 bases, the J end lost 5 bases, and 4 bases lay between the germline ends. Germline loops: CDR1 MNHEY, CDR2 SVGEGT. The CDR3 is 12 residues long. This CDR3 reads CASSYSPETQYF. The CDR3 DNA reads as TGTGCCAGCAGTTACTCTCCGGAGACCCAGTACTTC.

This chain uses TRBV30 with TRBJ2-1; no clear D. The CDR3 length is 14 residues. Germline V lookup: CDR1 GTSNPN, CDR2 SVGIG (reference sequence). The ends were cut back, 7 bases at V and 0 bases at J, with 13 bases in the middle. CDR3 coding DNA: TGTGCCTTCCGTCTAGGAAGCTCCTACAATGAGCAGTTCTTC. Translating gives CAFRLGSSYNEQFF. The full variable domain, with the rest looked up from reference TRBV30 and TRBJ2-1, is SQTIHQWPATLVQPVGSPLSLECTVEGTSNPNLYWYRQAAGRGLQLLFYSVGIGQISSEVPQNLSASRPQDRQFILSSKKLLLSDSGFYLCAFRLGSSYNEQFFGPGTRLTVL.

The genes are TRBV7-3 and TRBJ2-7; weak D call: TRBD1 (7 bases). V was cut by 3 bases and J by 4 bases, with 10 bases left in between. CDR3 size: 13 residues. Germline V gene sequence: CDR1 SGHTA, CDR2 FQGTGA. The CDR3 reads CASSFQGGYEQYF. CDR3 coding DNA: TGTGCCAGCAGCTTCCAGGGGGGTTACGAGCAGTACTTC.

J is TRBJ2-7 and V is TRBV5-1; D is possibly TRBD1 (5 bases). This CDR3 contains 14 residues. V was pared by 2 bases and J by 0 bases, with 9 bases between. Germline assignment: CDR1 SGHRS and CDR2 YFSETQ. CDR3 in amino acids: CASSLQVSSYEQYF. The CDR3 DNA sequence: TGCGCCAGCAGCTTACAGGTTAGCTCCTACGAGCAGTACTTC.